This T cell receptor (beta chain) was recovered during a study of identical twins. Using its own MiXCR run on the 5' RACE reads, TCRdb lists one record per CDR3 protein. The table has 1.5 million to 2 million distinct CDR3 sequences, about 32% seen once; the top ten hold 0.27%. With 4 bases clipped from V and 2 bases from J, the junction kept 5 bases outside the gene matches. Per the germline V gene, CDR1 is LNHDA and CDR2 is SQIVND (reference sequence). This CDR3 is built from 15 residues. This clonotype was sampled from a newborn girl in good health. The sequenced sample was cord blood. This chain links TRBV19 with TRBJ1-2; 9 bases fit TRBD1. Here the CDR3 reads CASSRSTGGNYGYTF. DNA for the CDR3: TGTGCCAGTAGTAGATCCACAGGGGGCAACTATGGCTACACCTTC.